This T cell receptor (beta chain) came from a study of blood T cell repertoires in COVID-19. Whole-study context: Sources were T cells, B-cell-depleted T cells, or PBMCs; the material itself was cDNA or gDNA.

Original processing methods: By means of reference gene primer amplification, nucleated cell counts were estimated. Sequencing was performed with immunoSEQ multiplex PCR; in TCRdb, only in-frame clones are kept and a portion is missing. The DNA was the basis for D and trimming; V, J and clone size are from that table. Here the sample spans roughly 150,000 clones, 84% being singletons. The CDR3 consists of 14 residues. The V gene lost 0 bases and the J gene lost 8 bases, with 13 bases spanning the gap. In germline, CDR1 is MNHEY, CDR2 SMNVEV (reference sequence). The receptor comes from a man between 65 and 80 years old with active or convalescent COVID-19. Sequenced input: peripheral blood. The chain combines TRBV27 with TRBJ1-2; no definite D call. CDR3 DNA: TGTGCCAGCAGTTTATCACGGAGAAATGTAGGCTACACCTTC. Its translation is CASSLSRRNVGYTF.